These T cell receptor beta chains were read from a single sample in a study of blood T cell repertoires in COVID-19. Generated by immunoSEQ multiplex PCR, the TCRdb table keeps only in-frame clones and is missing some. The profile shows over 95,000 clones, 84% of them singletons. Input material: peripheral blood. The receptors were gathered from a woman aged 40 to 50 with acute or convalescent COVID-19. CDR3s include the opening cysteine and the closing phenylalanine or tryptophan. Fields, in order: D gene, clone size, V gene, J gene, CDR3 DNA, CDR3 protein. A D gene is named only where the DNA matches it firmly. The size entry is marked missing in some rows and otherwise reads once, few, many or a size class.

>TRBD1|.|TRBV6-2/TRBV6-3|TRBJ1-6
TGTGCCAGCAGTTACTGGGGACAGGTGAATTCACCCCTCCACTTT
CASSYWGQVNSPLHF
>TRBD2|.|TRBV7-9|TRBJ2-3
TGTGCCAGCAGCCTAGCGGGGGGGACAGATACGCAGTATTTT
CASSLAGGTDTQYF
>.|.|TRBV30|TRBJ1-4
TGTGCCTGGGCATACAGGGCAACTAATGAAAAACTGTTTTTT
CAWAYRATNEKLFF
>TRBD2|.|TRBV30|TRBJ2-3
TGTGCCTGGACTAGCGGGGGGGTAGATACGCAGTATTTT
CAWTSGGVDTQYF
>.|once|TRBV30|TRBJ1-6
TGTGCCTGGAGTACAGGTTTGCGGAATAATTCACCCCTCCACTTT
CAWSTGLRNNSPLHF
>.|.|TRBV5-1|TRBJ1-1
TGCGCCAGCAGCTTGAGCAGGGGTGATACTGAAGCTTTCTTT
CASSLSRGDTEAFF
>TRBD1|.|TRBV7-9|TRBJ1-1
TGTGCCGGATGGACAGGGGGGAACACTGAAGCTTTCTTT
CAGWTGGNTEAFF
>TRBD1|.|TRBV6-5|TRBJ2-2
TGTGCCACGCGGGTGGGACAGACCACCGGGGAGCTGTTTTTT
CATRVGQTTGELFF
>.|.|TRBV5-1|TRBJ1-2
TGCGCCAGCAGCTTGGAGGCAGGGAGGTATGGCTACACCTTC
CASSLEAGRYGYTF
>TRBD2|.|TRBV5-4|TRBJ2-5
TGTGCCAGCCAAACTAGCGGGGGAATCCAAGAGACCCAGTACTTC
CASQTSGGIQETQYF
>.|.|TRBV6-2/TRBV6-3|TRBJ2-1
TGTGCCAGCAGTAAGTGGCAAGAGCAGTTCTTC
CASSKWQEQFF
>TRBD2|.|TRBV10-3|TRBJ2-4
TGTGCCATCAGTGTGGAACTAGCGGGGGGCACGCCTCAGGGTTTAGCCAAAAACATTCAGTACTTC
CAISVELAGGTPQGLAKNIQYF
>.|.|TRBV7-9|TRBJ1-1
TGTGCCAGCAGCTTAGCGCTTGGAGGGGCCACTGAAGCTTTCTTT
CASSLALGGATEAFF
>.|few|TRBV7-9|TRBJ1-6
TGTGCCAGCAGCTTAGGGGCCGGAATTTCACCCCTCCACTTT
CASSLGAGISPLHF
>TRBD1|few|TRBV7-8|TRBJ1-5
TGTGCCAGCAGCCACAACAGGGGGGAACAGCCCCAGCATTTT
CASSHNRGEQPQHF